The 7 T cell receptor beta chains below come from one sample, sequenced in a study of cytomegalovirus exposure and HLA in healthy donors. Clones were sequenced by immunoSEQ multiplex PCR, and TCRdb holds only the in-frame ones, with some missing. The sample consists of approximately 200,000 clones, around nine tenths of them appearing once. Sequencing used PBMCs. These receptors were obtained from a woman aged 18-29 years in good health and CMV-seronegative.

The chain combines TRBV5-4 with TRBJ2-7; possibly TRBD1 for D (6 bases). Trimming removed 4 bases at V and 6 bases at J, with 17 bases between. The CDR3 has 14 residues. Germline V gives CDR1 SGHNT, CDR2 YYREEE (reference sequence). In DNA form, the CDR3 reads TGTGCCAGCAGCGCCATTCAGGGGACCGGCGAGCAGTACTTC. Its translation: CASSAIQGTGEQYF.

CDR3 bases: TGTGCCAGCAGTTACTCGTACAGGGGTCTGAACTATGGCTACACCTTC. This sequence encodes CASSYSYRGLNYGYTF. The gene calls are TRBV6-5 and TRBJ1-2; 7 positions match TRBD1. The CDR3 covers 16 residues. J gave up 2 bases and V 0 bases, and 6 bases lay outside the gene matches. CDR1 is MNHEY, CDR2 SVGAGI, per germline.

The J gene is TRBJ2-1, the V gene TRBV5-1; D might be TRBD2 (5 bases). Deletions cut 1 base from V and 7 bases from J, with 9 bases between. CDR3 length equals 13 residues. CDR1 SGHRS and CDR2 YFSETQ come from the germline V gene. The CDR3 reads CASSLKQRNEQFF. The DNA of the CDR3 is TGCGCCAGCAGCTTGAAACAGCGGAATGAGCAGTTCTTC.

The gene calls are TRBV5-1 and TRBJ1-2; no clear D. The CDR3 covers 12 residues. The germline gives CDR1 SGHRS, CDR2 YFSETQ. Trimming took 0 bases from V and 6 from J, leaving 6 bases between them. The CDR3 coding sequence is TGCGCCAGCAGCTTGGACAGAAATGGCTACACCTTC. Translating it yields CASSLDRNGYTF.

This clone was detected only once. The chain joins TRBV9 to TRBJ2-1; a possible D gene is TRBD2 (6 bases). The germline V gene has CDR1 SGDLS and CDR2 YYNGEE. V gave up 0 bases and J gave up 4 bases, with 14 bases separating them. CDR3 length: 16 residues. The CDR3 nucleotides read TGTGCCAGCAGCGTAGTAGGGCTAGCGCGGTACAATGAGCAGTTCTTC. Protein: CASSVVGLARYNEQFF.

J is TRBJ1-4 and V is TRBV6-1; 9 bases align to TRBD1. Germline CDR1 reads MNHNS; CDR2 reads SASEGT. The CDR3 runs 17 residues. Trimming cost V 2 bases and J 4 bases; bases outside gene matches: 8. This chain's CDR3 is CASSESGDRAFNEKLFF. The CDR3 DNA reads as TGTGCCAGCAGTGAAAGCGGGGACAGGGCATTTAATGAAAAACTGTTTTTT.

The J gene is TRBJ1-5, the V gene TRBV10-1, with TRBD1 identical over 7 bases. V dropped 2 bases and J dropped 0; count of bases not matched to a gene: 7. Germline V gene data show CDR1 as WNHNN and CDR2 as SYGVQD (reference sequence). This CDR3 has 17 residues. CDR3 in amino acids: CASSEIGDSYSNQPQHF. The CDR3 bases are TGCGCCAGCAGTGAGATCGGGGACAGTTATAGCAATCAGCCCCAGCATTTT.